What follows describes a single TCR beta chain. Antigen unknown. The sample comes from a study of vaccination and CD4 T cells after COVID-19. After removal of 8 bases from V and 6 bases from J, the junction contained 9 bases not matched to a gene. Germline V gene lookup returns CDR1 KGHSH and CDR2 LQKENI. The CDR3 spans 14 residues. Treatment reported: approximately 9-day PBMC culture with coronavirus spike peptide pools or control peptides (ViraFEST assay). With the Oncomine TCR Beta short-read assay, DNA from cultured CD4+ T cells was sequenced. MiXCR, run by TCRdb on the PCR reads, gives a single entry per CDR3 protein. The table records about 18,000 distinct CDR3 sequences, about three fifths of them present only once.

The material sequenced was CD4+ T cells from blood, cultured in vitro, taken before SARS-CoV-2 vaccination. This sequence originates from a human donor who had recovered from COVID-19. The gene calls are TRBV18 and TRBJ2-3; TRBD2 matches at 9 bases. This CDR3 reads CASAPAGGSDTQYF. The CDR3, as DNA: TGTGCCAGCGCCCCAGCGGGAGGTTCGGATACGCAGTATTTT.